This T cell receptor (beta chain) came from a study of Graves' ophthalmopathy and Graves' hyperthyroidism. General study points: The blood repertoire also included most expanded thyroid clonotypes above 0.001 frequency. With 70.59% sensitivity and 72% to 85% specificity, the model predicted ophthalmopathy progression.

Lactation, pregnancy, uncontrolled infections and other autoimmune diseases were all grounds for excluding patients. Someone took the PBMCs out of 10 ml of fresh peripheral blood. As to this clonotype: The target antigen is unknown.

For repertoire sequencing, the TCR beta CDR3 regions were amplified from RNA transcripts. RT-PCR in the first round used HTBI primers; a second-round multiplex PCR followed. Each CDR3 protein gets one entry after TCRdb re-called the multiplex PCR reads with MiXCR. Seen here are more than 150,000 distinct CDR3 sequences, 30% to 45% observed once, and the top ten hold under 7%. The CDR3 sequence is 15 residues long. The germline CDR1 and CDR2 sequences are MDHEN and SYDVKM. Trimming cost V 6 bases and J 7 bases; bases outside gene matches: 15. The chain employs TRBV28 and TRBJ2-7; TRBD2 matches at 7 bases. Sequences were obtained from peripheral blood. The TCR sequence derives from a middle-aged woman with Graves' ophthalmopathy. CDR3 sequence: CASSPPLAGVREQYF. DNA for the CDR3: TGTGCCAGCAGCCCACCCCTTGCGGGAGTTAGGGAGCAGTACTTC.